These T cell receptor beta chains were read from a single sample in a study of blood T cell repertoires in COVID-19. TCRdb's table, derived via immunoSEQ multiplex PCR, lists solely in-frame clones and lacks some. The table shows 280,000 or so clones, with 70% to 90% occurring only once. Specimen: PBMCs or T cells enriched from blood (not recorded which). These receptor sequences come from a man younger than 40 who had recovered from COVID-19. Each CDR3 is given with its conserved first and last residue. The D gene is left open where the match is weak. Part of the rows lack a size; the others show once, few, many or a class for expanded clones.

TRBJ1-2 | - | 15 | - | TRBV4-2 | TGTGCCAGCAGCCAAACCCGACAGGCACTGTATGGCTACACCTTC | CASSQTRQALYGYTF
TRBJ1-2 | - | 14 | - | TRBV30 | TGTGCCTGGATCCAGACCGGGAGACAATGGGGCTACACCTTC | CAWIQTGRQWGYTF
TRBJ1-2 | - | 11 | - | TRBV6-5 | TGTGCCAGCTCGCAGGGTGATGGCTACACCTTC | CASSQGDGYTF
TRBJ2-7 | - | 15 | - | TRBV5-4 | TGTGCCAGCAGCTTTTCGTCAGGGAGGTCCTACGAGCAGTACTTC | CASSFSSGRSYEQYF
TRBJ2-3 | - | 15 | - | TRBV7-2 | TGTGCCAGCAGCTCCCAGGGGTTCAGTACAGATACGCAGTATTTT | CASSSQGFSTDTQYF
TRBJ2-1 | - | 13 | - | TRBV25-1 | TGTGCCAGCAGTGAATATGCGGGGTACGAGCAGTTCTTC | CASSEYAGYEQFF
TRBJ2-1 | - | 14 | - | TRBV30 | TGTGCCTGGAGTGTTAGGCGGAATTACAATGAGCAGTTCTTC | CAWSVRRNYNEQFF
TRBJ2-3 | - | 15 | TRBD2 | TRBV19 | TGTGCCAGCACCCCCGGGACTAGCGGGGGCCGCACGCAGTATTTT | CASTPGTSGGRTQYF
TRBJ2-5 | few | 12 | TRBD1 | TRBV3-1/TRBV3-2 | TGTGCCAGCAGCTCCTGGGACAGGAGCCAGTACTTC | CASSSWDRSQYF
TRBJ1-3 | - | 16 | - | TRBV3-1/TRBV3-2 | TGTGCCAGCAGCCCCATGCGGGGGGCGTCTGGAAACACCATATATTTT | CASSPMRGASGNTIYF
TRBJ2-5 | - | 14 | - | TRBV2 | TGTGCCAGCAGACTTCCTACAGGGCAAGAGACCCAGTACTTC | CASRLPTGQETQYF
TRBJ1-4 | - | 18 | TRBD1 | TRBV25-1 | TGTGCCAGCAGTGGACTCAGGGGACAGGGGGCGGGATTGGAAAAACTGTTTTTT | CASSGLRGQGAGLEKLFF
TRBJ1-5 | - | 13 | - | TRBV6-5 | TGTGCCAGCATTTTGAGGAGCAATCAGCCCCAGCATTTT | CASILRSNQPQHF
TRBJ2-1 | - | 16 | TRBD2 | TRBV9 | TGTGCCAGCAGCGACACCGGGACTAGCGGTAAATGGGAGCAGTTCTTC | CASSDTGTSGKWEQFF
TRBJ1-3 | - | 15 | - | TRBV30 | TGTGCCTGGAGTGTATTCAGGGCGGGAGGAAACACCATATATTTT | CAWSVFRAGGNTIYF
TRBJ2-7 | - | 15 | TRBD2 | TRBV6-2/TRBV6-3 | TGTGCCAGCAGCCGACTAGCGGGGGGCTCCTACGAGCAGTACTTC | CASSRLAGGSYEQYF
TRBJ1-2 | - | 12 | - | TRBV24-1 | TGTGCCACCAGTGAAGACAGCTATGGCTACACCTTC | CATSEDSYGYTF
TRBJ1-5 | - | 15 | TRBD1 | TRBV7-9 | TGTGCCAGCAGCCCAATAGGGACAGAGAATCAGCCCCAGCATTTT | CASSPIGTENQPQHF
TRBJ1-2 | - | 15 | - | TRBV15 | TGTGCCACCAGCAGAGTGCCGTCTTCCGGCTATGGCTACACCTTC | CATSRVPSSGYGYTF
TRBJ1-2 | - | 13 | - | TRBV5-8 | TGTGCCAGCAGCTTACAGACATGGGATGGCTACACCTTC | CASSLQTWDGYTF
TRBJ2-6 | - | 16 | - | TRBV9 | TGTGCCAGCAGCGCCCCGGGATTCTCTGGGGCCAACGTCCTGACTTTC | CASSAPGFSGANVLTF
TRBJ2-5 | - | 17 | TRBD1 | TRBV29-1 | TGCAGCGTTGAAGATTACGACAGGGTTTGGTCGACGGAGACCCAGTACTTC | CSVEDYDRVWSTETQYF
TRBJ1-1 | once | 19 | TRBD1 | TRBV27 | TGTGCCAGCAGTCGATTTGGACTCTGGACAGGGACCATGAACACTGAAGCTTTCTTT | CASSRFGLWTGTMNTEAFF
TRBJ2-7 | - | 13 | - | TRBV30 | TGTGCCTGGAGTGTCAGGAACTCCTACGAGCAGTACTTC | CAWSVRNSYEQYF
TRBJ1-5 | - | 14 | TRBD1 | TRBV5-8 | TGTGCCAGCAGCGAGGACAGGGATTGGCAGCCCCAGCATTTT | CASSEDRDWQPQHF
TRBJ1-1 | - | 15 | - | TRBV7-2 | TGTGCCAGCAGCTTAAACAGCGGCTTACTGTCTGAAGCTTTCTTT | CASSLNSGLLSEAFF
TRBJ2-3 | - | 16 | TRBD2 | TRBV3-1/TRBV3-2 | TGTGCCAGCAGCCAAGATCGGCTAGCGGGCTCAGATACGCAGTATTTT | CASSQDRLAGSDTQYF
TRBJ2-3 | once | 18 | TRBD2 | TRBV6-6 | TGTGCCAGCAGTCGAACAAAGGGTCTAGCGGCCCGCACAGATACGCAGTATTTT | CASSRTKGLAARTDTQYF
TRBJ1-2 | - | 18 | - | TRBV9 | TGTGCCAGCAGCGCCCAATCAGCCGGGACAACTGGAAACTATGGCTACACCTTC | CASSAQSAGTTGNYGYTF
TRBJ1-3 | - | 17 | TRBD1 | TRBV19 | TGTGCCAGTAGTGCGCCTTGGGACAGGGACGCTGGAAACACCATATATTTT | CASSAPWDRDAGNTIYF
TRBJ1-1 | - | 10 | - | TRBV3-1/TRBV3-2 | TGTGCCAGCCAGCGGGTTAAAGCTTTCTTT | CASQRVKAFF
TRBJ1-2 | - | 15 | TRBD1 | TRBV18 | TGTGCCAGCTCACCGGAGGGACAGACCCCCTATGGCTACACCTTC | CASSPEGQTPYGYTF
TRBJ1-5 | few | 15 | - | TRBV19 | TGTGCCAGTAGCGAAACGACAGTTATAAATCAGCCCCAGCATTTT | CASSETTVINQPQHF
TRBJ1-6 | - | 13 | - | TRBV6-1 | TGTGCCAGCAGTGAAGACGGGTATTCACCCCTCCACTTT | CASSEDGYSPLHF
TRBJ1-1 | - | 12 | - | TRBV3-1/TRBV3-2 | TGTGCCAGCAGCCTCACCCGGGGGATAGCTTTCTTT | CASSLTRGIAFF
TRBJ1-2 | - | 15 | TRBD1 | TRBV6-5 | TGTGCCAGCAGTTACCTAGGGACAGGGGACTATGGCTACACCTTC | CASSYLGTGDYGYTF
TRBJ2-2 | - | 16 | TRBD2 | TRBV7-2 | TGTGCCAGCAGCTTCCCCGGGACTAGCGACACCGGGGAGCTGTTTTTT | CASSFPGTSDTGELFF
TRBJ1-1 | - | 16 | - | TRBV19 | TGTGCCAGTCTCCATACCGGGCCAGGGCGGTACACTGAAGCTTTCTTT | CASLHTGPGRYTEAFF
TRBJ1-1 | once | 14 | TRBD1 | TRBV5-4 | TGTGCCAGCAGCTGGGAAAGGACAGGGTGGGAAGCTTTCTTT | CASSWERTGWEAFF
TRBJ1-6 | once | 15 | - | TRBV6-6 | TGTGCCGGCAAAACAGAGAGCTCCTATAATTCACCCCTCCACTTT | CAGKTESSYNSPLHF
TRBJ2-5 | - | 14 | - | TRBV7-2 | TGTGCCAGCAGCTTAACGACCAACTACGGGACCCAGTACTTC | CASSLTTNYGTQYF
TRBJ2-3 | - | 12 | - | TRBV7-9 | TGTGCCAGCAACAACCCGCGGGACGGGCAGTATTTT | CASNNPRDGQYF
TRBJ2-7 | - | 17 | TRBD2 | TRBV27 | TGTGCCAGCAGTCGACGACCGAGGACTAGCGGAGATTACGAGCAGTACTTC | CASSRRPRTSGDYEQYF
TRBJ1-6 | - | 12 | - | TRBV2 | TGTGCCAGCACGCGGGCTAATTCACCCCTCCACTTT | CASTRANSPLHF
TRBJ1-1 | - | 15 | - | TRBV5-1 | TGCGCCAGCAGCTTGGCGGATTCGGGGAACACTGAAGCTTTCTTT | CASSLADSGNTEAFF
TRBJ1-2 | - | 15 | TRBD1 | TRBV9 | TGTGCCAGCAGCGTAGCGACAGGGGGTAATAGTGGCTACACCTTC | CASSVATGGNSGYTF
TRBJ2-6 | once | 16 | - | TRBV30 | TGTGCCTGGAATCGGGGGGCGAGCTCTGGGGCCAACGTCCTGACTTTC | CAWNRGASSGANVLTF
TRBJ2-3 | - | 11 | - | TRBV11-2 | TGTGCCAGCAGCTTAGGAGGTACGCAGTATTTT | CASSLGGTQYF
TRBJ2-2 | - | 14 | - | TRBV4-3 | TGCGCCAGCAGCCAAGCGGGGTTGACCGGGGAGCTGTTTTTT | CASSQAGLTGELFF
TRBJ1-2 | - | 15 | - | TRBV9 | TGTGCCAGCAGCGTAGAGAACAGGGCGAGGGATGGCTACACCTTC | CASSVENRARDGYTF